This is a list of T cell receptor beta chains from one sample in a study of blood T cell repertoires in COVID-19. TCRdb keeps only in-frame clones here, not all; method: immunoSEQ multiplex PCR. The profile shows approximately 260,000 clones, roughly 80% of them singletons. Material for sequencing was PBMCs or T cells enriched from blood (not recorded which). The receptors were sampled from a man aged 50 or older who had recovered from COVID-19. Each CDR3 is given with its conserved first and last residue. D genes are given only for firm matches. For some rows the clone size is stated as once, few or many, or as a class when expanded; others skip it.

CATSRALAAQFF,TGTGCCACCAGCAGAGCACTAGCGGCGCAGTTCTTC,TRBD2,few,TRBV15,TRBJ2-1
CASSQQGVTGELFF,TGCGCCAGCAGTCAACAGGGGGTCACCGGGGAGCTGTTTTTT,TRBD1,NA,TRBV5-1,TRBJ2-2
CASSGGQGGTGELFF,TGTGCCAGCAGTGGGGGACAGGGTGGCACCGGGGAGCTGTTTTTT,TRBD1,NA,TRBV6-2/TRBV6-3,TRBJ2-2
CASSLFRGGVGTEAFF,TGTGCCAGCAGTTTATTTAGGGGGGGCGTGGGGACTGAAGCTTTCTTT,NA,NA,TRBV28,TRBJ1-1
CASALAQGAFGNTIYF,TGTGCCAGCGCCCTCGCACAGGGGGCTTTTGGAAACACCATATATTTT,TRBD1,NA,TRBV28,TRBJ1-3
CSASDRLANTYEQYF,TGCAGTGCTAGTGATAGACTAGCAAATACCTACGAGCAGTACTTC,TRBD2,NA,TRBV20-1,TRBJ2-7
CASSSSGNHADTQYF,TGCGCCAGCAGCTCCTCAGGGAATCATGCAGATACGCAGTATTTT,NA,NA,TRBV5-1,TRBJ2-3
CAWAGEIYYGYTF,TGTGCCTGGGCAGGGGAAATTTACTATGGCTACACCTTC,NA,NA,TRBV30,TRBJ1-2
CASSLEPSTRHTQYF,TGTGCCAGCAGCTTAGAGCCTAGCACGCGGCATACGCAGTATTTT,NA,NA,TRBV7-3,TRBJ2-3
CASSPSLSTGNTIYF,TGTGCCAGCTCACCGAGCCTATCCACCGGAAACACCATATATTTT,NA,NA,TRBV18,TRBJ1-3
CASSPLGRNTEAFF,TGTGCCAGCAGCCCCCTAGGGAGGAACACTGAAGCTTTCTTT,NA,NA,TRBV7-8,TRBJ1-1
CASRAGTGITYEQYF,TGTGCCAGCAGAGCCGGGACAGGGATTACCTACGAGCAGTACTTC,TRBD1,NA,TRBV6-5,TRBJ2-7
CASSLQGYEQYF,TGTGCCAGCAGCCTCCAGGGCTACGAGCAGTACTTC,NA,NA,TRBV7-8,TRBJ2-7
CASSTLQNSGSGNTIYF,TGTGCCAGTAGTACCCTACAAAATTCAGGCTCTGGAAACACCATATATTTT,NA,NA,TRBV19,TRBJ1-3
CASGLPPGKSEAFF,TGTGCTAGTGGTTTGCCCCCAGGGAAATCTGAAGCTTTCTTT,NA,NA,TRBV12-5,TRBJ1-1
CASSSTGGFRTEAFF,TGTGCCAGCAGCTCAACAGGGGGCTTCCGCACTGAAGCTTTCTTT,TRBD1,few,TRBV7-8,TRBJ1-1
CASSQLGLAGAPNEQFF,TGCGCCAGCAGCCAATTGGGACTAGCGGGAGCCCCAAATGAGCAGTTCTTC,TRBD2,NA,TRBV4-1,TRBJ2-1
CASSDDGREAFF,TGTGCCAGCAGTGACGATGGGCGTGAAGCTTTCTTT,NA,NA,TRBV6-4,TRBJ1-1
CAITGTGDPNEQFF,TGTGCCATCACCGGGACAGGGGACCCCAATGAGCAGTTCTTC,TRBD1,NA,TRBV10-3,TRBJ2-1
CASSDQGFQPQHF,TGTGCCAGCAGCGACCAGGGGTTCCAGCCCCAGCATTTT,NA,NA,TRBV12-3/TRBV12-4,TRBJ1-5
CASSTVILGGGPRVSFF,TGTGCCAGCAGTACAGTTATCCTCGGCGGGGGGCCCAGGGTCAGCTTCTTC,TRBD2,NA,TRBV27,TRBJ2-1
CAWSVRVPYEQYF,TGTGCCTGGAGTGTACGGGTGCCATACGAGCAGTACTTC,NA,NA,TRBV30,TRBJ2-7
CASRPYGQALGYTF,TGTGCCAGTAGACCCTATGGGCAGGCCTTGGGCTACACCTTC,NA,once,TRBV19,TRBJ1-2
CAISGQGDQPQHF,TGTGCCATATCCGGACAGGGGGATCAGCCCCAGCATTTT,TRBD1,NA,TRBV10-3,TRBJ1-5
CAIATPQGAGNTIYF,TGTGCCATTGCAACCCCGCAGGGGGCTGGAAACACCATATATTTT,TRBD1,NA,TRBV10-3,TRBJ1-3
CASSMLAGGGYNEQFF,TGTGCCAGTAGTATGTTGGCGGGGGGTGGGTACAATGAGCAGTTCTTC,TRBD2,NA,TRBV19,TRBJ2-1
CASSPLAGGYNEQFF,TGTGCCAGCAGTCCCCTAGCGGGAGGCTACAATGAGCAGTTCTTC,TRBD2,NA,TRBV2,TRBJ2-1
CASSEGRGVGVTGELFF,TGTGCCAGCAGTGAAGGCCGGGGAGTTGGGGTCACCGGGGAGCTGTTTTTT,NA,NA,TRBV7-2,TRBJ2-2
CASSTPIRGGEAKNIQYF,TGTGCCAGCAGCACCCCTATTCGGGGTGGAGAAGCCAAAAACATTCAGTACTTC,NA,NA,TRBV9,TRBJ2-4
CASSLSSYNEQFF,TGTGCCAGCAGCCTGTCTTCCTACAATGAGCAGTTCTTC,NA,NA,TRBV9,TRBJ2-1
CASSPAWGTDMNTEAFF,TGTGCCAGCAGCCCTGCTTGGGGGACAGACATGAACACTGAAGCTTTCTTT,TRBD1,few,TRBV28,TRBJ1-1
CASSFGTGGPTSYEQYF,TGCGCCAGCAGCTTCGGGACAGGGGGACCCACGTCCTACGAGCAGTACTTC,TRBD1,NA,TRBV5-1,TRBJ2-7
CSVTTLGGTEAFF,TGCAGCGTTACCACCCTGGGGGGCACTGAAGCTTTCTTT,NA,NA,TRBV29-1,TRBJ1-1
CASSRITQGAHPLETQYF,TGTGCCAGCAGCCGGATTACACAGGGGGCACATCCTCTAGAGACCCAGTACTTC,TRBD1,NA,TRBV4-2,TRBJ2-5
CASSQDRGSSYNSPLHF,TGTGCCAGCAGCCAAGATCGGGGGAGCTCCTATAATTCACCCCTCCACTTT,NA,NA,TRBV3-1/TRBV3-2,TRBJ1-6
CASSLWSRGASDTQYF,TGTGCCAGCAGCTTATGGTCTCGCGGAGCCTCAGATACGCAGTATTTT,NA,NA,TRBV11-3,TRBJ2-3
CASSYSTGMNTEAFF,TGTGCCAGCAGTTACTCGACAGGGATGAACACTGAAGCTTTCTTT,TRBD1,NA,TRBV6-5,TRBJ1-1
CASRRGQMNTEAFF,TGTGCCAGCAGGAGGGGACAGATGAACACTGAAGCTTTCTTT,TRBD1,NA,TRBV14,TRBJ1-1
CASSQDRGDSYEQYF,TGCGCCAGCAGCCAAGATCGGGGAGATAGCTACGAGCAGTACTTC,NA,NA,TRBV4-1,TRBJ2-7
CASSSQTGMSEKLFF,TGTGCCAGCAGCTCTCAAACAGGGATGTCTGAAAAACTGTTTTTT,NA,NA,TRBV5-4,TRBJ1-4
CASSYGQHNQPQHF,TGTGCCAGCAGTTACGGACAGCATAATCAGCCCCAGCATTTT,NA,NA,TRBV6-2/TRBV6-3,TRBJ1-5
CASSPPGRGPSTGELFF,TGTGCCAGCAGTCCACCCGGGCGCGGGCCCAGCACCGGGGAGCTGTTTTTT,NA,NA,TRBV28,TRBJ2-2
CASSVGQGANEQFF,TGTGCCAGCAGCGTGGGACAGGGGGCGAATGAGCAGTTCTTC,TRBD1,many,TRBV9,TRBJ2-1
CASNLQGGSGNTIYF,TGTGCCAGCAACCTTCAGGGTGGATCTGGAAACACCATATATTTT,NA,NA,TRBV28,TRBJ1-3
CASSSPRGPSGANVLTF,TGTGCCAGCAGCTCCCCGCGAGGGCCCTCTGGGGCCAACGTCCTGACTTTC,NA,NA,TRBV5-8,TRBJ2-6
CASSPRKGETQYF,TGTGCCAGCTCACCCCGCAAGGGGGAGACCCAGTACTTC,NA,NA,TRBV18,TRBJ2-5
CSATGEDTQYF,TGCAGTGCTACCGGGGAAGATACGCAGTATTTT,NA,NA,TRBV20-1,TRBJ2-3
CASIPQPSNLETQYF,TGTGCCAGCATCCCCCAACCTAGTAACTTAGAGACCCAGTACTTC,NA,NA,TRBV28,TRBJ2-5
CALGGQHYEQYF,TGTGCTTTAGGAGGGCAGCACTACGAGCAGTACTTC,NA,NA,TRBV30,TRBJ2-7
CATQRGLGMNTEAFF,TGTGCCACCCAGAGGGGGTTAGGGATGAACACTGAAGCTTTCTTT,NA,NA,TRBV15,TRBJ1-1
CASSSTQGRTEAFF,TGTGCCAGCAGCTCCACACAGGGACGCACTGAAGCTTTCTTT,NA,few,TRBV3-1/TRBV3-2,TRBJ1-1
CASKVGNEQFF,TGTGCCAGTAAAGTCGGGAATGAGCAGTTCTTC,NA,NA,TRBV19,TRBJ2-1
CASSSEGQGQETQYF,TGTGCCAGCAGCTCCGAGGGACAGGGCCAAGAGACCCAGTACTTC,TRBD1,NA,TRBV11-3,TRBJ2-5